A single sample gave rise to the 30 T cell receptor beta chains below, sequenced in a study of blood T cell repertoires in COVID-19. The assay was immunoSEQ multiplex PCR, and TCRdb's table has in-frame clones only and misses some. This table holds approximately 410,000 clones, roughly 90% found once. The sample taken for sequencing was peripheral blood. The receptors here all came from a woman aged 25 to 45 with active or convalescent COVID-19.

The chain links TRBV27 to TRBJ2-1, with D tentatively TRBD2 (6 bases). V was pared by 3 bases and J by 7 bases, with 16 bases between. The CDR3 sequence is 15 residues long. CDR1 is MNHEY and CDR2 is SMNVEV in the germline V gene (reference sequence). The CDR3 nucleotides are TGTGCCAGCAGTTTCGGGGAGGTGGATTGGAATGAGCAGTTCTTC. Protein: CASSFGEVDWNEQFF.

CDR3 sequence: CASSLGVRPTEAYEQYF. In DNA form, the CDR3 reads TGTGCCAGCAGCTTAGGAGTCAGGCCAACGGAAGCCTACGAGCAGTACTTC. The V call is TRBV7-8, the J call TRBJ2-7; D ambiguous. There are 17 residues in the CDR3. Deletions cut 1 base from V and 2 bases from J, with 18 bases between. CDR1 SGHVS and CDR2 FQNEAQ come from the germline V gene.

The genes are TRBV19 and TRBJ1-2, with 7 nucleotides matching TRBD1. Trimming at V came to 6 bases and at J to 3 bases, leaving 7 bases not matched to a gene. The V gene's germline CDR1 is LNHDA and CDR2 SQIVND (reference sequence). This CDR3 is built from 14 residues. The CDR3 reads CASSPGTDHYGYTF. DNA of the CDR3: TGTGCCAGTAGCCCAGGGACAGACCACTATGGCTACACCTTC.

The chain is built from TRBV10-3 and TRBJ2-3; TRBD2 aligns across 11 bases. The CDR3 length is 15 residues. V was clipped by 10 bases and J by 0 bases; unmatched bases: 6. In germline, CDR1 is ENHRY, CDR2 SYGVKD. CDR3 bases: TGTGCCACCAAGCGACTAGCGGGGAGCACAGATACGCAGTATTTT. Translation gives CATKRLAGSTDTQYF.

V gene TRBV6-1 combines with J gene TRBJ2-7; D remains ambiguous. V was clipped by 2 bases and J by 2 bases, with 10 bases between them. Looked up from germline, CDR1 is MNHNS and CDR2 is SASEGT. CDR3 length: 14 residues. The DNA for the CDR3 is TGTGCCAGCAGTGAAATGGGCCTCACCTACGAGCAGTACTTC. Protein sequence: CASSEMGLTYEQYF.

This sequence joins TRBV5-1 and TRBJ1-1; TRBD1 is a possible D gene (6 bases). The CDR3 length is 15 residues. Germline CDR1 and CDR2: SGHRS and YFSETQ. Deletions cut 5 bases from V and 4 bases from J, with 18 bases between. The CDR3 region is CASRPLQGLGTEAFF. The CDR3 nucleotides are TGCGCCAGCAGGCCGTTACAGGGCTTGGGCACTGAAGCTTTCTTT. The complete variable domain, with remaining parts taken from reference TRBV5-1 and TRBJ1-1, reads KAGVTQTPRYLIKTRGQQVTLSCSPISGHRSVSWYQQTPGQGLQFLFEYFSETQRNKGNFPGRFSGRQFSNSRSEMNVSTLELGDSALYLCASRPLQGLGTEAFFGQGTRLTVV.

Concerning this clone: Other DNA sequences of this sample code for an identical CDR3. CDR3 in DNA: TGTGCCAGCAGCCTCCCAGGGACAGGGTCCTACGAGCAGTACTTC. Its protein product is CASSLPGTGSYEQYF. This chain links TRBV5-6 with TRBJ2-7, with TRBD1 matching over 9 bases. Germline V gene lookup returns CDR1 SGHDT and CDR2 YYEEEE. The CDR3 is 15 amino acids. V shed 4 bases, J shed 1 base, and the junction held 6 bases outside the gene matches.

The V and J genes are TRBV2 and TRBJ1-6, with D hard to call. The CDR3 consists of 19 residues. V lost 0 bases to trimming and J lost 0 bases, with 15 bases between them. In germline, CDR1 is SNHLY, CDR2 FYNNEI. CDR3 in DNA: TGTGCCAGCAGTGAAGCTGAGAGATACCCGAGCTCCTATAATTCACCCCTCCACTTT. It translates to CASSEAERYPSSYNSPLHF.

This clone appeared a few times. The V call is TRBV5-1, the J call TRBJ2-7, with D tentatively TRBD2 (6 bases). Between the trimmed V and J ends, which lost 4 bases and 1 base, there was a span of 18 bases. There are 16 residues in the CDR3. Looked up from germline, CDR1 is SGHRS and CDR2 is YFSETQ. CDR3 bases: TGCGCCAGCAGCACGGGGGTTCGCGAGGTATCCTACGAGCAGTACTTC. Protein product: CASSTGVREVSYEQYF.

The chain combines TRBV27 with TRBJ2-3, with D possibly matching TRBD2 (5 bases). The CDR3 consists of 14 residues. Per germline, CDR1 MNHEY and CDR2 SMNVEV (reference sequence). V lost 5 bases, J lost 0 bases, and 9 bases lay in between. The CDR3 region is CASSRTGSTDTQYF. CDR3 DNA: TGTGCCAGCAGTCGGACGGGGAGCACAGATACGCAGTATTTT.

V usage is TRBV14 and J usage is TRBJ2-2, with TRBD1 as a possible D gene (5 bases). Germline CDR1 and CDR2: SGHDN and FVKESK. This CDR3 contains 14 residues. V lost 1 base, J lost 3 bases, and 6 bases lay in between. CDR3 residues: CASSQVTDTGELFF. The CDR3 DNA reads as TGTGCCAGCAGCCAAGTGACAGACACCGGGGAGCTGTTTTTT. The variable domain in full, with the rest retrieved from reference TRBV14 and TRBJ2-2, is EAGVTQFPSHSVIEKGQTVTLRCDPISGHDNLYWYRRVMGKEIKFLLHFVKESKQDESGMPNNRFLAERTGGTYSTLKVQPAELEDSGVYFCASSQVTDTGELFFGEGSRLTVL.

The chain carries TRBV19 and TRBJ1-1, with no clear D. There are 14 residues in the CDR3. Germline V gene lookup returns CDR1 LNHDA and CDR2 SQIVND (reference sequence). V was trimmed by 4 bases and J by 4 bases, leaving 13 bases between them. CDR3 in amino acids: CASSSGLTSTEAFF. For the CDR3, the DNA is TGTGCCAGTAGTAGTGGGCTGACAAGCACTGAAGCTTTCTTT.

The rearrangement uses TRBV6-6 and TRBJ1-3; D is possibly TRBD1 (5 bases). CDR3 length: 15 amino acids. V dropped 5 bases and J dropped 0 bases, with 11 bases sitting between them. Germline lookup yields CDR1 MNHNY and CDR2 SVGAGI (reference sequence). The CDR3 loop reads CASSPGLASGNTIYF. The CDR3 nucleotides read TGTGCCAGCAGTCCGGGACTCGCCTCTGGAAACACCATATATTTT.

The V gene is TRBV3-1 (or the pseudogene TRBV3-2), the J gene TRBJ1-6; 7 positions match TRBD1. The V segment lost 7 bases and the J segment 8 bases; nucleotides outside the gene matches: 8. CDR3 length equals 14 residues. Germline CDR1 is LGHDT and CDR2 is YNNKEL (reference sequence). The CDR3 loop is CASTPGQLDSPLHF. CDR3 sequence (DNA): TGTGCCAGCACTCCGGGACAGCTGGATTCACCCCTCCACTTT.

The V call is TRBV5-1, the J call TRBJ1-2; weak D call: TRBD1 (6 bases). This CDR3 is built from 13 residues. Deletions cut 4 bases from V and 5 bases from J, with 12 bases between. From germline, CDR1 is SGHRS and CDR2 YFSETQ. CDR3 nucleotide sequence: TGCGCCAGCAGCCCGGAGGACAGATATGGCTACACCTTC. Encoded protein: CASSPEDRYGYTF.

V gene TRBV4-1 combines with J gene TRBJ1-2; TRBD1 matches 7 bases. Germline V gene lookup returns CDR1 MGHRA and CDR2 YSYEKL. Trimming took 0 bases from V and 4 from J; bases not matched to a gene: 5. The CDR3 sequence is 15 residues long. CDR3 protein: CASSQDLQGSYGYTF. The CDR3 DNA sequence: TGCGCCAGCAGCCAAGATCTACAGGGGTCCTATGGCTACACCTTC.

About this clone itself: Mismatch with germline at one junction end may stem from a read error. The chain has TRBV29-1 and TRBJ1-1, with D uncertain. Germline values: CDR1 SQVTM, CDR2 ANQGSEA. The CDR3 contains 11 residues. The CDR3 here is CSAEDMHRAFF. The CDR3 coding sequence is TGCAGCGCTGAAGATATGCATCGGGCTTTCTTT.

This clone showed up just once. The chain recombines TRBV10-1 with TRBJ2-2, with 13 nucleotides matching TRBD2. CDR3 length: 15 amino acids. Trimming cost V 2 bases and J 6 bases; bases outside gene matches: 0. CDR1 and CDR2 (germline): WNHNN, SYGVQD (reference sequence). CDR3 in DNA: TGCGCCAGCAGTGAGACTAGCGGGGGGGCCGGGGAGCTGTTTTTT. The encoded protein is CASSETSGGAGELFF.

The chain recombines TRBV5-1 with TRBJ1-1, with 9 bases matching TRBD1. Germline V CDR1 and CDR2: SGHRS, YFSETQ. The length of the CDR3 is 14 residues. J gave up 4 bases and V 4 bases, and 5 bases lay outside the gene matches. CDR3 sequence: CASSEMTGGTEAFF. Written as DNA, the CDR3 is TGCGCCAGCAGCGAAATGACAGGGGGCACTGAAGCTTTCTTT. Supplemented by reference TRBV5-1 and TRBJ1-1, the full variable domain reads KAGVTQTPRYLIKTRGQQVTLSCSPISGHRSVSWYQQTPGQGLQFLFEYFSETQRNKGNFPGRFSGRQFSNSRSEMNVSTLELGDSALYLCASSEMTGGTEAFFGQGTRLTVV.

V is TRBV19 and J is TRBJ2-4; tentative D call: TRBD1 (5 bases). This CDR3 has 15 amino acids. The V end lost 2 bases, the J end lost 9 bases, and 17 bases lay between the germline ends. Germline V gene data show CDR1 as LNHDA and CDR2 as SQIVND (reference sequence). CDR3 nucleotide sequence: TGTGCCAGTAGTATACAGGGCAGCCGCCTGATCATTCAGTACTTC. This translates into CASSIQGSRLIIQYF.

The chain joins TRBV25-1 to TRBJ1-2; TRBD1 might be the D (6 bases). CDR1 is MGHDK, CDR2 SYGVNS, per germline. The length of the CDR3 is 15 residues. Trimming left V 3 bases short and J 0 bases short, with 11 bases between. The CDR3 DNA reads as TGTGCCAGCAGTGATGGGGGCCATACTAACTATGGCTACACCTTC. It translates to CASSDGGHTNYGYTF.

The chain recombines TRBV5-4 with TRBJ2-1, with 10 bases matching TRBD2. Per the germline V gene, CDR1 is SGHNT and CDR2 is YYREEE (reference sequence). The trim removed 5 bases at V and 6 bases at J, leaving 17 bases unmatched. The CDR3 has 18 residues. DNA of the CDR3: TGTGCCAGCAGGCCTAGCGGGGGCGGCCAAGCTGTTGGCAATGAGCAGTTCTTC. Protein product: CASRPSGGGQAVGNEQFF.

The table lists this clone with a count of one. The chain has TRBV5-5 and TRBJ1-3; D is unclear. CDR1 SGHKS and CDR2 YYEKEE come from the germline V gene (reference sequence). Trimming cost V 1 base and J 0 bases, with 5 bases left between them. The CDR3 contains 14 residues. CDR3 nucleotides: TGTGCCAGCAGCTTGACCTACTCTGGAAACACCATATATTTT. This sequence encodes CASSLTYSGNTIYF.

This chain links TRBV2 with TRBJ2-7; 7 bases are shared with TRBD1. Trimming at V came to 1 base and at J to 6 bases, leaving 6 bases not matched to a gene. The CDR3 is 14 amino acids. The germline CDR1 and CDR2 sequences are SNHLY and FYNNEI. The CDR3 protein is CASSEGQGVGEQYF. The CDR3 DNA sequence: TGTGCCAGCAGTGAAGGGCAGGGGGTTGGCGAGCAGTACTTC.

The J gene is TRBJ1-2, the V gene TRBV6-5; D remains unclear. Trimming cost V 7 bases and J 0 bases, with 3 bases left between them. The CDR3 totals 11 residues. CDR1 and CDR2 (germline): MNHEY, SVGAGI. The CDR3 loop is CASTANYGYTF. The CDR3 coding sequence is TGTGCCAGCACAGCTAACTATGGCTACACCTTC.

This clone was seen only once. This chain connects TRBV6-6 to TRBJ1-1; D is unclear. V was clipped by 2 bases and J by 1 base, with 11 bases between them. Germline assignment: CDR1 MNHNY and CDR2 SVGAGI (reference sequence). The CDR3 length is 15 residues. CDR3 DNA sequence: TGTGCCAGCAGTTACGGCGGGCACAAGAACACTGAAGCTTTCTTT. Encoded protein: CASSYGGHKNTEAFF.

The CDR3 sequence: CASSLKWRGGDTDTQYF. CDR3 bases: TGTGCCAGCAGCTTGAAATGGCGGGGGGGAGACACAGATACGCAGTATTTT. This sequence joins TRBV7-8 and TRBJ2-3; 9 bases match TRBD2. The CDR3 sequence is 17 residues long. The trim removed 3 bases at V and 2 bases at J, leaving 9 bases unmatched. CDR1 is SGHVS and CDR2 is FQNEAQ in the germline V gene.

The DNA for the CDR3 is TGCGCCAGCAGCACCCAGGGTACCGGAAACACCATATATTTT. It specifies CASSTQGTGNTIYF. This sequence joins TRBV5-1 and TRBJ1-3, with D possibly TRBD1 on 5 matching bases. Germline CDR1 and CDR2: SGHRS and YFSETQ. The CDR3 is 14 amino acids. Trimming stripped 4 bases from V and 4 bases from J, with 12 bases between.

The V call is TRBV13, the J call TRBJ2-5; D perhaps matches TRBD1 (6 bases). Germline V gives CDR1 PRHDT, CDR2 FYEKMQ (reference sequence). The germline V and J ends were trimmed by 4 bases and 3 bases, with 21 bases remaining between them. The CDR3 sequence is 17 residues long. Written as DNA, the CDR3 is TGTGCCAGCAGCTACCGGCACAGGGACATCCCGAAAGAGACCCAGTACTTC. Its translation is CASSYRHRDIPKETQYF.

The J gene is TRBJ1-2, the V gene TRBV27; TRBD1 agrees at 7 bases. This CDR3 region has 17 residues. Germline V gives CDR1 MNHEY, CDR2 SMNVEV (reference sequence). V dropped 2 bases and J dropped 2; count of bases not matched to a gene: 11. CDR3 nucleotide sequence: TGTGCCAGCAGTTTAACGGCATGGACAGGCGTAAACTATGGCTACACCTTC. Protein product: CASSLTAWTGVNYGYTF.